Reported below is one T cell receptor (beta chain). Losses at the gene ends were 2 bases for V and 4 bases for J; bases not matched to a gene: 10. CDR1 is MDHEN and CDR2 is SYDVKM in the germline V gene. The CDR3 spans 16 residues. Time point of the sample: blood at routine non-recurrence follow-up after resection. TCRs were sequenced from unsorted whole RNA of tumor, nontumor lung or PBMC. This sample stems from a study of spatial heterogeneity in lung cancer. Individually, TCR cDNA molecules were each labelled with a unique molecular identifier. TCRdb used MiXCR to reprocess the 5' RACE reads, holding one entry per CDR3 protein. The repertoire has 95,000 to 130,000 distinct CDR3 sequences, 12% of them found once; the top ten carry approximately 17%.

The specimen comprised PBMCs, sampled at follow-up. The genes are TRBV28 and TRBJ1-2; 7 bases map to TRBD1. The receptor comes from a male donor with early-stage non-small cell lung cancer. This CDR3 is CASSLALTGRFYGYTF. The CDR3, as DNA: TGTGCCAGCAGTTTAGCTTTGACAGGGCGGTTCTATGGCTACACCTTC.